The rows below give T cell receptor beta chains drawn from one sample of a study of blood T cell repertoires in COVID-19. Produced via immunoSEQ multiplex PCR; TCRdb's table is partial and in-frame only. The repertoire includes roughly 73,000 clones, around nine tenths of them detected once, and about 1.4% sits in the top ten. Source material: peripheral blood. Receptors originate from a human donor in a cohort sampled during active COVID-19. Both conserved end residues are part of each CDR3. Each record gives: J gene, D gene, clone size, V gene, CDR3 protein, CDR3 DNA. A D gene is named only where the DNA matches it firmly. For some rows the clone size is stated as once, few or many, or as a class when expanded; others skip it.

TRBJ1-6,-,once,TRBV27,CASSWQGSLYNSPLHF,TGTGCCAGCAGTTGGCAGGGCAGCCTTTATAATTCACCCCTCCACTTT
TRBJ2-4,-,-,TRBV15,CATSRDVAGLNIQYF,TGTGCCACCAGCAGAGATGTGGCAGGGTTGAACATTCAGTACTTC
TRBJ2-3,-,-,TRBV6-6,CATQGGAGDHTQYF,TGTGCCACCCAAGGAGGGGCTGGTGATCATACGCAGTATTTT
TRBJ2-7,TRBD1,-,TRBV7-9,CASSSDRGISEQYF,TGTGCCAGCAGTTCCGACAGGGGGATTAGCGAGCAGTACTTC
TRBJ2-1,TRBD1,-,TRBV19,CASSIGQAFEEQFF,TGTGCCAGTAGTATTGGACAGGCCTTCGAGGAGCAGTTCTTC
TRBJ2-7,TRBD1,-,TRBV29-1,CSERDRPSYEQYF,TGCAGCGAACGGGACAGACCATCCTACGAGCAGTACTTC
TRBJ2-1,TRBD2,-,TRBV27,CASSSGSSYNEQFF,TGTGCCAGCAGTAGCGGGAGCTCCTACAATGAGCAGTTCTTC
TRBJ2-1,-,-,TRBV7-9,CASSLDTNEQFF,TGTGCCAGCAGCTTAGACACCAATGAGCAGTTCTTC
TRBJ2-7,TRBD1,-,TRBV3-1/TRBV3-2,CASSPWTGVAYEQYF,TGTGCCAGCAGCCCCTGGACAGGTGTAGCCTACGAGCAGTACTTC
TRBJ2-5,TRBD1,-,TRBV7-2,CASSFGQGETQYF,TGTGCCAGCAGCTTTGGACAGGGTGAGACCCAGTACTTC
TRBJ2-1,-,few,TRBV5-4,CASSLGDGYNEQFF,TGTGCCAGCAGCTTGGGAGATGGCTACAATGAGCAGTTCTTC
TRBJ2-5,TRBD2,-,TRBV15,CATSRDRGVQETQYF,TGTGCCACCAGCAGAGATCGGGGGGTCCAAGAGACCCAGTACTTC
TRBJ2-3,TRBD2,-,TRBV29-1,CSVGLAGGDTQYF,TGCAGCGTTGGTCTAGCGGGAGGGGATACGCAGTATTTT
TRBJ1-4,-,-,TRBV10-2,CASSESTRLTTNEKLFF,TGCGCCAGCAGTGAGTCGACTCGGCTAACAACTAATGAAAAACTGTTTTTT
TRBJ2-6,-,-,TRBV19,CASSRSGANVLTF,TGTGCCAGTAGCAGATCTGGGGCCAACGTCCTGACTTTC
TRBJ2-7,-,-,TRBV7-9,CASSLIQEDYEQYF,TGTGCCAGCAGCTTAATACAGGAAGATTACGAGCAGTACTTC
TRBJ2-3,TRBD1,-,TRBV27,CASRTGVGTDTQYF,TGTGCCAGCAGGACAGGGGTAGGCACAGATACGCAGTATTTT
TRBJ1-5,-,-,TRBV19,CASSRPARGGNQPQHF,TGTGCCAGTAGCCGTCCCGCCAGGGGCGGTAATCAGCCCCAGCATTTT
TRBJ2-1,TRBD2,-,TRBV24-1,CATSDLNSPSGMGGGEQFF,TGTGCCACCAGTGATTTGAATTCCCCTAGCGGGATGGGAGGGGGTGAGCAGTTCTTC
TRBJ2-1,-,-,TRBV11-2,CASSPTRFNEQFF,TGTGCCAGCAGCCCGACTAGGTTCAATGAGCAGTTCTTC
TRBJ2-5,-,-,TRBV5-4,CASSLGLQSGETQYF,TGTGCCAGCAGCTTGGGCCTTCAATCGGGAGAGACCCAGTACTTC
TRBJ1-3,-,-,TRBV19,CASEMISGNTIYF,TGTGCCAGCGAGATGATCTCTGGAAACACCATATATTTT
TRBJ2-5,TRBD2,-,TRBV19,CASSHPGTSGRPETQYF,TGTGCCAGTAGTCATCCCGGGACTAGCGGGAGACCGGAGACCCAGTACTTC
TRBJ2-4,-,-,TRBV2,CASSEESGRGTKNIQYF,TGTGCCAGCAGTGAGGAATCGGGGAGGGGGACCAAAAACATTCAGTACTTC
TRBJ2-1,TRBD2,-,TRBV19,CASSIAAGGGFYNEQFF,TGTGCCAGTAGTATCGCTGCGGGAGGGGGGTTCTACAATGAGCAGTTCTTC
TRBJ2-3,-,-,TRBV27,CASSSLLGGDTQYF,TGTGCCAGCAGTTCCCTACTAGGAGGGGATACGCAGTATTTT
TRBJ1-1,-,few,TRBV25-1,CASRERQAGEAFF,TGTGCCAGCAGGGAAAGACAAGCCGGTGAAGCTTTCTTT
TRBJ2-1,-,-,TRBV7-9,CASSFSGGEQFF,TGTGCCAGCAGCTTCTCCGGCGGGGAGCAGTTCTTC
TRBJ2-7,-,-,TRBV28,CASSLWAASGYHDEQYF,TGTGCCAGCAGTTTATGGGCCGCGTCGGGGTATCACGACGAGCAGTACTTC
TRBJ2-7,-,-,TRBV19,CASSPTAPGKQYF,TGTGCCAGTAGTCCGACAGCCCCTGGCAAGCAGTACTTC
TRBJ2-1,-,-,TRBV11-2,CASSSLGRPVRTYNEQFF,TGTGCCAGCAGCTCCCTAGGTAGGCCGGTAAGGACCTACAATGAGCAGTTCTTC
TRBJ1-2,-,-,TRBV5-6,CASIEHREGYGYTF,TGTGCCAGCATCGAACACAGGGAGGGCTATGGCTACACCTTC
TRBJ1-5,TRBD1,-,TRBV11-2,CASTYRGRGGQPQHF,TGTGCCAGCACCTACAGGGGGCGAGGCGGTCAGCCCCAGCATTTT
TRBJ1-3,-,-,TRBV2,CAGAAGTTWDTIYF,TGTGCCGGCGCCGCCGGGACTACATGGGACACCATATATTTT
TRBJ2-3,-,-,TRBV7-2,CASSLGSRPTDTQYF,TGTGCCAGCAGCTTAGGGTCGCGCCCCACAGATACGCAGTATTTT
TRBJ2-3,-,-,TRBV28,CASSPRYTDTQYF,TGTGCCAGCAGTCCCAGGTATACAGATACGCAGTATTTT
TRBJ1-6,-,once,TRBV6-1,CASSDLQVANSPLHF,TGTGCCAGCAGTGATCTACAGGTCGCCAATTCACCCCTCCACTTT
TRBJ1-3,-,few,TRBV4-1,CASSQGATSSGNTIYF,TGCGCCAGCAGCCAAGGGGCAACTAGCTCTGGAAACACCATATATTTT
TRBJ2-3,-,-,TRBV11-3,CASSVADTQYF,TGTGCCAGCAGCGTCGCAGATACGCAGTATTTT
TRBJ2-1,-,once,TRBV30,CAWSVDLGRWDNEQFF,TGTGCCTGGAGTGTTGATCTGGGGCGCTGGGACAATGAGCAGTTCTTC
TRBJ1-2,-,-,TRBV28,CASSGLRDYTF,TGTGCCAGCAGCGGACTGCGGGACTACACCTTC
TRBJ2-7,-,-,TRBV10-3,CAISSVRSPYEQYF,TGTGCCATCAGCAGCGTGAGGAGTCCCTACGAGCAGTACTTC
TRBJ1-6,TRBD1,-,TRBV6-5,CASSFRTGRASPLHF,TGTGCCAGCAGTTTCCGGACAGGGAGGGCTTCACCCCTCCACTTT
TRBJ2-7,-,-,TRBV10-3,CAIGRSANSYEQYF,TGTGCCATCGGGCGTAGCGCCAACTCCTACGAGCAGTACTTC
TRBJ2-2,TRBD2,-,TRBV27,CASSFDGRVTGELFF,TGTGCCAGCAGTTTTGACGGGAGGGTCACCGGGGAGCTGTTTTTT
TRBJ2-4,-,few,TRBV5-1,CASSSLEGSPAKNIQYF,TGCGCCAGCTCATCGCTAGAGGGTAGTCCGGCCAAAAACATTCAGTACTTC
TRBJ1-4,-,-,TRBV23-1,CASTDSFYEKLFF,TGCGCCAGCACCGACAGTTTTTATGAAAAACTGTTTTTT
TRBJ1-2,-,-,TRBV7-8,CASSKGHKNYGYTF,TGTGCCAGCAGTAAGGGGCATAAAAACTATGGCTACACCTTC
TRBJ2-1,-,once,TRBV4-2,CASSPQGDEQFF,TGTGCCAGCAGCCCACAGGGTGATGAGCAGTTCTTC
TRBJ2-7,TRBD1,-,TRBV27,CASSVSGQDYEQYF,TGTGCCAGCAGTGTGAGCGGACAGGACTACGAGCAGTACTTC
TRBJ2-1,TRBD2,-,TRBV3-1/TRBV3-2,CASSRGRAGNEQFF,TGTGCCAGCAGCCGGGGGAGGGCCGGTAATGAGCAGTTCTTC
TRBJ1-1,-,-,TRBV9,CASSAQVNTEAFF,TGTGCCAGCAGCGCGCAGGTCAACACTGAAGCTTTCTTT
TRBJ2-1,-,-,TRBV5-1,CASSSFGGDSGWTHNEQFF,TGCGCCAGCAGCTCCTTTGGGGGCGATAGCGGGTGGACTCACAATGAGCAGTTCTTC
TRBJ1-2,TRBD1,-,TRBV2,CASRPGQGGSYGYTF,TGTGCCAGCAGACCGGGACAGGGAGGCTCCTATGGCTACACCTTC
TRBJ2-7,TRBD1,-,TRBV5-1,CASSLDRGLSYEQYF,TGCGCCAGCAGCTTGGACAGGGGGCTTTCGTACGAGCAGTACTTC
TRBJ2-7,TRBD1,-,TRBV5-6,CASSPEGQGARLGHEQYF,TGTGCCAGCAGCCCCGAAGGACAGGGGGCGCGTCTTGGCCACGAGCAGTACTTC
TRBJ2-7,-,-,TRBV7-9,CASSSLTGPYEQYF,TGTGCCAGCAGCTCCCTGACAGGTCCCTACGAGCAGTACTTC
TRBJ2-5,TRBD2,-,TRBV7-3,CASSLGGRQETQYF,TGTGCCAGCAGCTTAGGCGGGAGACAAGAGACCCAGTACTTC